This entry lists 7 T cell receptor beta chains sequenced from one sample in a study of T-cell reconstitution after alpha-beta-depleted transplantation in children. A library of TCRbeta sequences, prepared with unique molecular identifiers, was generated. A single record per CDR3 protein comes from TCRdb applying MiXCR to the PCR reads. This sample has hundreds of thousands of distinct CDR3 sequences; 13% occur once, and the top ten carry around 2%. The sequences come from PBMCs, mostly from graft donor cells, collected 360 days after TCRalphabeta/CD19-depleted stem cell transplant. The receptor source for this set is a male patient younger than 18 who had a stem cell transplant for acute myeloid leukemia, so the T cells may come from the graft donor.

This clonotype was observed a handful of times. This chain joins TRBV28 and TRBJ2-7; TRBD1 matches 8 bases. Germline values: CDR1 MDHEN, CDR2 SYDVKM. J lost 3 bases, V lost 3 bases, and 13 bases had no gene match. This CDR3 comprises 17 residues. The CDR3 sequence is CASSFSPGRGRRYEQYF. The CDR3 region has the DNA TGTGCCAGCAGTTTCTCCCCCGGCAGGGGGCGTCGCTACGAGCAGTACTTC.

A few counts support this clonotype. DNA for the CDR3: TGCAGTGCTAGAGGGGCGGGCTACAATGAGCAGTTCTTC. Protein product: CSARGAGYNEQFF. V is TRBV20-1 and J is TRBJ2-1; D possibly corresponds to TRBD2 (5 bases). The V end was cut by 1 base, the J end by 3 bases, with 7 bases between. The CDR3 runs to 13 residues. The germline gives CDR1 DFQATT, CDR2 SNEGSKA (reference sequence).

This clonotype was seen at least ten times. The genes are TRBV28 and TRBJ2-7, with 8 bases lining up with TRBD1. Germline V gene data show CDR1 as MDHEN and CDR2 as SYDVKM. This CDR3 is 14 amino acids long. Germline trimming cut 7 bases from V and 2 bases from J; bases unmatched to any gene: 7. The DNA of the CDR3 is TGTGCCAGCAACCGACAGGGGTTTGCCTACGAGCAGTACTTC. It is translated as CASNRQGFAYEQYF.

This clonotype was seen only a few times. The chain recombines TRBV27 with TRBJ1-5; TRBD1 agrees at 11 bases. CDR1 and CDR2 from the germline V gene are MNHEY and SMNVEV (reference sequence). V shed 7 bases, J shed 3 bases, and the junction held 14 bases outside the gene matches. The CDR3 has 18 residues. This CDR3 is CASTPFRWTGGYNQPQHF. The CDR3 bases are TGTGCCAGCACCCCTTTCCGCTGGACAGGGGGCTACAATCAGCCCCAGCATTTT.

A note on this clonotype: Compared with germline, one end of the junction differs, possibly owing to a read error. V and J are TRBV27 and TRBJ2-7; TRBD2 is a possible D gene (5 bases). There are 13 residues in the CDR3. Looked up from germline, CDR1 is MNHEY and CDR2 is SMNVEV (reference sequence). DNA for the CDR3: TGTGCCAGCCGTTTCAGCGGCTCCTACGAGCAGTACTTC. This codes for CASRFSGSYEQYF.

The sample holds a few counts of this clonotype. The chain links TRBV7-2 to TRBJ2-3; D is undetermined. V lost 3 bases to trimming and J lost 6 bases, with 13 bases between them. The germline gives CDR1 SGHTA, CDR2 FQGNSA. The CDR3 has 14 amino acids. CDR3 residues: CASSLEWRWDTQYF. The CDR3 DNA reads as TGTGCCAGCAGCTTGGAGTGGCGCTGGGATACGCAGTATTTT.

This clonotype came up many times. The J gene is TRBJ2-7, the V gene TRBV4-2; D remains unclear. CDR3 length equals 16 residues. Germline V gives CDR1 LGHNA, CDR2 YNFKEQ. Between the trimmed V and J ends, which lost 0 bases and 7 bases, there was a span of 19 bases. The CDR3 sequence is CASSQETSQVGLEQYF. DNA for the CDR3: TGTGCCAGCAGCCAAGAGACGAGTCAGGTCGGGCTGGAGCAGTACTTC.